This TCR beta chain was sequenced for a study of blood T cell repertoires in COVID-19. Method: immunoSEQ multiplex PCR; TCRdb's copy keeps in-frame clones and lacks some. The repertoire consists of around 230,000 clones, with under 90% occurring once and the leading ten covering under 14%. Germline V gene lookup returns CDR1 SGHVS and CDR2 FQNEAQ. The junction had 5 bases not matched to a gene; V was cut back by 5 bases and J by 3 bases. The CDR3 extends over 14 amino acids. Sequenced sample: peripheral blood. The sequence came from a man between 45 and 60 years old with COVID-19, enrolled during active disease. This rearrangement joins TRBV7-8 to TRBJ2-7, with TRBD1 matching over 9 bases. Here the CDR3 reads CASSNAGQGYEQYF. Written as DNA, the CDR3 is TGTGCCAGCAGCAACGCGGGACAGGGCTACGAGCAGTACTTC.